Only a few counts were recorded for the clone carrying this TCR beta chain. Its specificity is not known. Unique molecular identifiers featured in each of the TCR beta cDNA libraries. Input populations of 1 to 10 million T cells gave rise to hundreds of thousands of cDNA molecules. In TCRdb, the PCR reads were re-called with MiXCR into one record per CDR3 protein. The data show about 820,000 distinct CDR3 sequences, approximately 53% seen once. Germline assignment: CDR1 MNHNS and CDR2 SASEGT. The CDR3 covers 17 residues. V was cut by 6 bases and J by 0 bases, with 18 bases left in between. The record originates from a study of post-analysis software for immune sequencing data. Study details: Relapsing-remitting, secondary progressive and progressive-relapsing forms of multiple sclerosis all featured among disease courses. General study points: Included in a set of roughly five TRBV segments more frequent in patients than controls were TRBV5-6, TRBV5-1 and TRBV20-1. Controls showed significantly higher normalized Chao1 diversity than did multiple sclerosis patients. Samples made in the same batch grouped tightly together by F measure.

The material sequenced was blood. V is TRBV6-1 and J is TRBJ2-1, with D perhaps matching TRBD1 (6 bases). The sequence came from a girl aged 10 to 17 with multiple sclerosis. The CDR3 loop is CASRKRQARSSYNEQFF. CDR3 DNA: TGTGCCAGCAGGAAAAGACAGGCACGGTCCTCCTACAATGAGCAGTTCTTC.